Reported below is one T cell receptor (beta chain). Its specificity is unknown. This specimen belongs to a study of cytomegalovirus exposure and HLA in healthy donors. Study-wide context: Sequencing of about 179 million T cells in an earlier analysis found 95 million to 120 million unique TCR beta sequences. Study results and caveats: Later findings reportedly placed an Asian-associated ancestry cluster below the roughly 690-donor mean for N-insertions. In a later analysis, at a false discovery rate of 0.05, 17,000 or so TCR beta sequences matched HLA alleles. Researchers reported in a later analysis that a missense DCLRE1C variant was tied to TCR beta V- and J-gene trimming.

PCR was performed using 60 Vbeta and 13 Jbeta primers. TCRdb's table, derived via immunoSEQ multiplex PCR, lists solely in-frame clones and lacks some. The sample contains some 140,000 clones, around three quarters of which appear only once. With 0 bases clipped from V and 4 bases from J, the junction kept 3 bases outside the gene matches. The CDR3 has 16 amino acids. Germline-derived CDR1 and CDR2 are SEHNR and FQNEAQ (reference sequence). The sequence came from a man aged 35 to 55 in good health and CMV-seronegative. Sequenced input: PBMCs. The rearrangement uses TRBV7-9 and TRBJ2-2; TRBD1 agrees at 9 bases. The CDR3 sequence is CASSLAWTGATGELFF. The CDR3, as DNA: TGTGCCAGCAGCTTAGCCTGGACAGGGGCCACCGGGGAGCTGTTTTTT.